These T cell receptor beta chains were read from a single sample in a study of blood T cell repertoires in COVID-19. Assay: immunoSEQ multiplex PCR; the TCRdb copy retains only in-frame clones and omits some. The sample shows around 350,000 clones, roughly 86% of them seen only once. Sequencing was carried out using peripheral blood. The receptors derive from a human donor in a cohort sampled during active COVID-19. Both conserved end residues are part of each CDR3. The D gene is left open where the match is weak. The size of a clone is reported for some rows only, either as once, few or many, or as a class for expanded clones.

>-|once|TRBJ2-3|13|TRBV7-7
CASSLDTRTTQYF
TGTGCCAGCAGCCTGGACACCCGGACGACGCAGTATTTT
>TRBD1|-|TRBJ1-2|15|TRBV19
CASSPRTGGNYGYTF
TGTGCCAGTAGTCCAAGGACAGGGGGGAACTATGGCTACACCTTC
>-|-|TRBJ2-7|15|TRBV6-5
CASSYSATATYEQYF
TGTGCCAGCAGTTACTCGGCGACAGCGACCTACGAGCAGTACTTC
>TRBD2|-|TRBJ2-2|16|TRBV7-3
CASSFAGGPNTGELFF
TGTGCCAGCAGCTTCGCGGGAGGACCGAACACCGGGGAGCTGTTTTTT
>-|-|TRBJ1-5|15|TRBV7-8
CASSLARTNNQPQHF
TGTGCCAGCAGCTTAGCCCGGACAAACAATCAGCCCCAGCATTTT
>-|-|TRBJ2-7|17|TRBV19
CASSTRTGTSASYEQYF
TGTGCCAGTAGTACGAGAACCGGGACAAGCGCCTCCTACGAGCAGTACTTC
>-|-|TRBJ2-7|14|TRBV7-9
CASSLGASSYEQYF
TGTGCCAGCAGCTTAGGTGCGAGCTCCTACGAGCAGTACTTC
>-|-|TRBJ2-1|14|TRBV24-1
CATSERASWGEQFF
TGTGCCACCAGTGAGAGGGCCTCCTGGGGTGAGCAGTTCTTC
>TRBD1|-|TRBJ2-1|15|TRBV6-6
CASSYGQGSRKEQFF
TGTGCCAGCAGTTACGGACAGGGGTCGAGGAAAGAGCAGTTCTTC
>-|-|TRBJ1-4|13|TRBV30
CAWSVQGFEKLFF
TGTGCCTGGAGTGTCCAGGGCTTTGAAAAACTGTTTTTT
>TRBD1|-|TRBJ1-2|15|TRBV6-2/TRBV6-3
CASSIQGAAGRGYTF
TGTGCCAGCAGTATCCAGGGGGCAGCGGGTCGGGGCTACACCTTC
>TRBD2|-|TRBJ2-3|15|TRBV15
CATSKTSGSTDTQYF
TGTGCCACCAGCAAAACTAGCGGGAGCACAGATACGCAGTATTTT
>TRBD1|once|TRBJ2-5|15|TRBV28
CASSTGGTYQETQYF
TGTGCCAGCAGCACAGGGGGTACGTACCAAGAGACCCAGTACTTC
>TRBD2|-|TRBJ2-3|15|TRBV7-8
CASSLVSGGRDTQYF
TGTGCCAGCAGCTTAGTCTCCGGGGGGAGGGATACGCAGTATTTT
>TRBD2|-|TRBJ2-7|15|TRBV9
CASSVGVAGGYEQYF
TGTGCCAGCAGCGTCGGGGTAGCGGGAGGGTACGAGCAGTACTTC
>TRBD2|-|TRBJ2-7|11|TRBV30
CASGTTIEQYF
TGTGCCTCTGGGACTACCATCGAGCAGTACTTC
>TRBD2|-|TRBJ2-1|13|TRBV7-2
CASSSDSGGTQFF
TGTGCCAGCAGCTCAGATAGCGGGGGGACCCAGTTCTTC
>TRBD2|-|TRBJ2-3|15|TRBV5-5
CASSASGGDQVTQYF
TGTGCCAGCAGCGCTAGCGGGGGGGACCAAGTGACGCAGTATTTT
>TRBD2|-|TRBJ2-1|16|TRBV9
CASSTDPLAGQNEQFF
TGTGCCAGCAGCACCGACCCCCTAGCGGGACAGAATGAGCAGTTCTTC
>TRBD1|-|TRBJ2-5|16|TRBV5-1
CASSPLGTGGPETQYF
TGCGCCAGCAGCCCGTTAGGGACAGGGGGGCCAGAGACCCAGTACTTC
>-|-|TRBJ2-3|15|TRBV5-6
CASSLVYLQSDTQYF
TGTGCCAGCAGCTTGGTTTACCTACAGTCAGATACGCAGTATTTT
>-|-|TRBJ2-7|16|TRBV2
CASSDPTALGSYEQYF
TGTGCCAGCAGTGACCCCACGGCCCTCGGGAGCTACGAGCAGTACTTC
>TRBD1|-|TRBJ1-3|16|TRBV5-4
CASSSGTGVKGNTIYF
TGTGCCAGCAGCTCGGGGACAGGGGTGAAAGGAAACACCATATATTTT
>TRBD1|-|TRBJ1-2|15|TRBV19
CASSVTPTGNLGYTF
TGTGCCAGTAGTGTCACCCCGACAGGGAACCTTGGCTACACCTTC
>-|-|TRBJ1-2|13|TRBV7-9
CASSPTQGQGYTF
TGTGCCAGCAGCCCTACCCAGGGGCAGGGCTACACCTTC
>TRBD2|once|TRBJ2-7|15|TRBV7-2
CASSFPGLAGVEQYF
TGTGCCAGCAGCTTTCCGGGACTAGCGGGAGTGGAGCAGTACTTC
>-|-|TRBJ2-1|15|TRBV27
CASRGAGVGFNEQFF
TGTGCCAGCAGAGGGGCAGGGGTCGGCTTCAATGAGCAGTTCTTC
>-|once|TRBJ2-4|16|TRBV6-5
CASSYSKRGGALPLYF
TGTGCCAGCAGTTACTCGAAACGAGGGGGGGCCCTCCCGTTGTACTTC
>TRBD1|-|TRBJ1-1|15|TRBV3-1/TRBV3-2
CASSREDRRYTEAFF
TGTGCCAGCAGCCGTGAGGACAGGAGGTACACTGAAGCTTTCTTT
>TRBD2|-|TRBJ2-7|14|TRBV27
CASSPIGDYYEQYF
TGTGCCAGCAGTCCTATTGGGGACTACTACGAGCAGTACTTC
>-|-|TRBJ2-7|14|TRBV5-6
CASSFSGQSYEQYF
TGTGCCAGCAGCTTCAGTGGACAGTCCTACGAGCAGTACTTC
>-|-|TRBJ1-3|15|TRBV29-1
CSVVDSAGMGNTIYF
TGCAGCGTTGTGGACAGCGCCGGGATGGGAAACACCATATATTTT
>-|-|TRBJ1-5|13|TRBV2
CASRYDRSHPQHF
TGTGCCAGCAGATATGACAGGAGTCACCCCCAGCATTTT
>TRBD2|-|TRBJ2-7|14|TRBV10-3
CAISGLAGPYEQYF
TGTGCCATCAGTGGACTAGCGGGGCCCTACGAGCAGTACTTC
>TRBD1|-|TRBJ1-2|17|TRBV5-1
CASSFSRGQGFNYGYTF
TGCGCCAGCAGCTTTTCCAGGGGACAGGGTTTTAACTATGGCTACACCTTC
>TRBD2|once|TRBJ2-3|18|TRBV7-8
CASSLGPSGASSTDTQYF
TGTGCCAGCAGCTTAGGGCCTAGCGGGGCGTCTAGCACAGATACGCAGTATTTT
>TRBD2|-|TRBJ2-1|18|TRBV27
CASSLEGLAGSSYNEQFF
TGTGCCAGCAGTTTAGAGGGACTAGCGGGTAGCTCCTACAATGAGCAGTTCTTC
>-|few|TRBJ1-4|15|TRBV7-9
CASSLKLGAQEKLFF
TGTGCCAGCAGCTTGAAATTAGGGGCTCAGGAAAAACTGTTTTTT
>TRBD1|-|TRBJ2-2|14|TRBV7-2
CASSPWTGTGELFF
TGTGCCAGCAGTCCCTGGACAGGGACCGGGGAGCTGTTTTTT
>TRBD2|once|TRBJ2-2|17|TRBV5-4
CASRKGLAGSNTGELFF
TGTGCCAGCAGAAAGGGACTAGCGGGATCCAACACCGGGGAGCTGTTTTTT
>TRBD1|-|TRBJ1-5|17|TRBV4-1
CASSQSPTGSYGQPQHF
TGCGCCAGCAGCCAAAGCCCGACAGGGTCCTATGGTCAGCCCCAGCATTTT
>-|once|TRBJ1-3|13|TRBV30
CAWSTGSGNTIYF
TGTGCCTGGTCGACCGGGTCTGGAAACACCATATATTTT
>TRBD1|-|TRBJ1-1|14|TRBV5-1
CASSTGTGGVEAFF
TGCGCCAGCTCGACGGGGACAGGGGGCGTGGAAGCTTTCTTT